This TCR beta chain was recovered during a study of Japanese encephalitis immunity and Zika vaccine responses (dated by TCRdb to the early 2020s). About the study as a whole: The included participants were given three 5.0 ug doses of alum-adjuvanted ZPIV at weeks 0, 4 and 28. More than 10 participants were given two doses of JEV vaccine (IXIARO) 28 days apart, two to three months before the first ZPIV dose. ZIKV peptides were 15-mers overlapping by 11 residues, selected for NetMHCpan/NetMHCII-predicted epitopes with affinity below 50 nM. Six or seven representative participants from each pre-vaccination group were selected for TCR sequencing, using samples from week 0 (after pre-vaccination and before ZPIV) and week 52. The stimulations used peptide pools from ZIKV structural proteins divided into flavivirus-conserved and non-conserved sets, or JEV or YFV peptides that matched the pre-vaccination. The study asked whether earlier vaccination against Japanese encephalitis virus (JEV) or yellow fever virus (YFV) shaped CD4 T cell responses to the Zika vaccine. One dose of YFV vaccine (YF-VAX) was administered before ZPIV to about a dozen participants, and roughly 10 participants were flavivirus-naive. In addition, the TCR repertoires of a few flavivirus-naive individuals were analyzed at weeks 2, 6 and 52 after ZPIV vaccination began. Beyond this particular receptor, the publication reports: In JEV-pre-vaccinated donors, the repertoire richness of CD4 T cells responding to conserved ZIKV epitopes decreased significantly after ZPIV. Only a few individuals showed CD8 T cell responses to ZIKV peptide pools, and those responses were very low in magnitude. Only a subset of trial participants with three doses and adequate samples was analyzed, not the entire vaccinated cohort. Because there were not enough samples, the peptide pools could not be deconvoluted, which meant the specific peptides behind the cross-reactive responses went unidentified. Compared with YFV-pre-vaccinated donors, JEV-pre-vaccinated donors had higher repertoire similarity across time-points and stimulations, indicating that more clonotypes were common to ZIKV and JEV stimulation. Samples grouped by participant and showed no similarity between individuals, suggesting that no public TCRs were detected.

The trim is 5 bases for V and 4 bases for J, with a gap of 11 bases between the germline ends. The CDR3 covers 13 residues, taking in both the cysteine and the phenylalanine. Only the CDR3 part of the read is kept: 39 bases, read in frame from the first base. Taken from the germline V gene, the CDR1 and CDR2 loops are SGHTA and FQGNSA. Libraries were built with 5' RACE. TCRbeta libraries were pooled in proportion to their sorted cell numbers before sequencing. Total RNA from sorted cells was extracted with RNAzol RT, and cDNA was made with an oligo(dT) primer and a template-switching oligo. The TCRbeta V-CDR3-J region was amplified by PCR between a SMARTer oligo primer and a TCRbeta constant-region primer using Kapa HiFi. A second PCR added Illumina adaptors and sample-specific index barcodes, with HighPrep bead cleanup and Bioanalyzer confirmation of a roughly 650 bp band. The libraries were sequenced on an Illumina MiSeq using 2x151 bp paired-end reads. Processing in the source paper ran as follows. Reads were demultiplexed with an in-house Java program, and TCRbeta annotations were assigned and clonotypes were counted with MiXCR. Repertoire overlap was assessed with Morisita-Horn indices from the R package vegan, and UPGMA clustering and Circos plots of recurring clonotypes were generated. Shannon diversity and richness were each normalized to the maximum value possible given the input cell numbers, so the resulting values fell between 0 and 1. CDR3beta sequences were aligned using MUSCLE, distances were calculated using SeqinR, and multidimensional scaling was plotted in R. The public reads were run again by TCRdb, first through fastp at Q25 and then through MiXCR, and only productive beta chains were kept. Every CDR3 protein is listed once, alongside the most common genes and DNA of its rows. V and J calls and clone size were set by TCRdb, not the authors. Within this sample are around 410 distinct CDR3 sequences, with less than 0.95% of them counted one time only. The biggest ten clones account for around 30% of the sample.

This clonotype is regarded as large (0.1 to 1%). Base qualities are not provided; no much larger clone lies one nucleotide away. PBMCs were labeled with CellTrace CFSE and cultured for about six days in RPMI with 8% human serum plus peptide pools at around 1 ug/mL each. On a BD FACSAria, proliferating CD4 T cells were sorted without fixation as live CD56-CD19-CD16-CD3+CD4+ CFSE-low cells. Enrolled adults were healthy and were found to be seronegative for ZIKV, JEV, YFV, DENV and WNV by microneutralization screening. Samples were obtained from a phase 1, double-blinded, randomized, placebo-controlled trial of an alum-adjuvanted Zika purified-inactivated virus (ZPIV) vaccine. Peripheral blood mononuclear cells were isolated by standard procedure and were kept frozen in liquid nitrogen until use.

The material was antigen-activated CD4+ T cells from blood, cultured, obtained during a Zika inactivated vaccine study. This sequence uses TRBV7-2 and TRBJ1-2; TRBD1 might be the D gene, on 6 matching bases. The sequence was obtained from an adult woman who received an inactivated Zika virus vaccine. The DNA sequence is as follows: TGTGCCAGCAGCCCGGACAGACCCTATGGCTACACCTTC. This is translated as CASSPDRPYGYTF.